This T cell receptor beta chain was recovered during a study of T cells in Graves' hyperthyroidism and ophthalmopathy. Overall study findings and caveats: Among thyroid clonotypes expanded above 0.001, most also appeared in blood.

This clonotype was seen ten or more times. As yet, its antigen is unknown. Template material for amplifying TCR beta CDR3 regions consisted of RNA transcripts. With the HTBI primer set, the TCR CDR3 went through a first round of RT-PCR. Via MiXCR, TCRdb re-called the multiplex PCR reads, giving one row per CDR3 protein. The sample holds under 400,000 distinct CDR3 sequences, about 12% seen once. Germline V gene data show CDR1 as SGHVS and CDR2 as FQNEAQ. The V segment lost 5 bases and the J segment 5 bases; nucleotides outside the gene matches: 11. The CDR3 is 15 residues long. Hyperthyroidism of Graves' type that showed no ophthalmopathy progression within 18 months was stable. The patients, who ranged from 18 to 65 in age, presented with newly diagnosed hyperthyroidism lasting under 2 months. Uncontrolled infection, other autoimmune disease, pregnancy and lactation each barred patients from inclusion.

The chain joins TRBV7-8 to TRBJ1-2, with 7 bases fitting TRBD1. Sample: blood. This clonotype originated in a woman between 18 and 29 years old with Graves' hyperthyroidism. Here the CDR3 reads CASSQVRDRAYGYTF. The CDR3 nucleotides are TGTGCCAGCAGCCAAGTTCGAGACAGGGCTTATGGCTACACCTTC.